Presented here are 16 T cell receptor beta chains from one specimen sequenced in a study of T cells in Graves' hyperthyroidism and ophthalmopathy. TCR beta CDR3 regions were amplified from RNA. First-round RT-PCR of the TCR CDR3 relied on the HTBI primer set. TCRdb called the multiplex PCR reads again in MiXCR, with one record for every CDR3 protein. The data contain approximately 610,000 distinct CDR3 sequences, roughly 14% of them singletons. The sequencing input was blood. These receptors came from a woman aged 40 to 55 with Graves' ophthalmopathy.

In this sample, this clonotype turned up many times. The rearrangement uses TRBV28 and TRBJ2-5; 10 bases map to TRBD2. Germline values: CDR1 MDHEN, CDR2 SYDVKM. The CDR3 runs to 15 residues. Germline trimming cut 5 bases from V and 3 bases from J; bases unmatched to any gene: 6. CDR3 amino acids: CASSRAGGPEETQYF. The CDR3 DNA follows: TGTGCCAGCAGTAGAGCGGGAGGGCCGGAAGAGACCCAGTACTTC.

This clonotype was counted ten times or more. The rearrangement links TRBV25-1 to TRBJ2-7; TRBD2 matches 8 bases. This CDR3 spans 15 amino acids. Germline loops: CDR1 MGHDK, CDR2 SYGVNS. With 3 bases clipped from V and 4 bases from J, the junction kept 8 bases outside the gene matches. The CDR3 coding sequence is TGTGCCAGCAGTGAGGGGTCAGCGGGAGTTTACGAGCAGTACTTC. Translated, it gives CASSEGSAGVYEQYF.

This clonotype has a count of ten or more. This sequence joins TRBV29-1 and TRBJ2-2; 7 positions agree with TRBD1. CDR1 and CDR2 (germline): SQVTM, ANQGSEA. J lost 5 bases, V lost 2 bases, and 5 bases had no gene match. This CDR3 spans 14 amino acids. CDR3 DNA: TGCAGCGTTGAACTTCAGGGGGAGACCGGGGAGCTGTTTTTT. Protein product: CSVELQGETGELFF.

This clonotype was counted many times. CDR3 sequence reads: CASRSGRGGYGYTF. CDR3 DNA: TGTGCCAGCAGGTCAGGGAGGGGGGGCTATGGCTACACCTTC. The rearrangement joins TRBV28 to TRBJ1-2; D might be TRBD1 (6 bases). The CDR3 has 14 residues. Trimming removed 6 bases from V and 4 bases from J, with 15 bases in between. Germline lookup yields CDR1 MDHEN and CDR2 SYDVKM.

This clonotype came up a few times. Here the CDR3 reads CASSLAGSNLLYEQYF. CDR3 in DNA: TGCGCCAGCAGCTTGGCGGGGTCTAACCTACTCTACGAGCAGTACTTC. This chain connects TRBV5-1 to TRBJ2-7; D possibly corresponds to TRBD2 (5 bases). The CDR3 length is 16 residues. The germline gives CDR1 SGHRS, CDR2 YFSETQ. The V gene lost 0 bases and the J gene lost 3 bases, with 16 bases spanning the gap.

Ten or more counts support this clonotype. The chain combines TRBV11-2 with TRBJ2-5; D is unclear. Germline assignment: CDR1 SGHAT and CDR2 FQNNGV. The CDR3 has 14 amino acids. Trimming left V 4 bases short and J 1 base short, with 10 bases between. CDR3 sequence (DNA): TGTGCCAGCAGCTCCCGTCGCTTCCAAGAGACCCAGTACTTC. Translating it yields CASSSRRFQETQYF.

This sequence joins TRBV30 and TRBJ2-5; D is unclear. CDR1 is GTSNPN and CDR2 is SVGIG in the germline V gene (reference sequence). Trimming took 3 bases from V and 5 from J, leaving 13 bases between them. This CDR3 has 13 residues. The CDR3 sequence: CAWREHGMETQYF. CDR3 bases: TGTGCCTGGAGGGAACATGGGATGGAGACCCAGTACTTC.

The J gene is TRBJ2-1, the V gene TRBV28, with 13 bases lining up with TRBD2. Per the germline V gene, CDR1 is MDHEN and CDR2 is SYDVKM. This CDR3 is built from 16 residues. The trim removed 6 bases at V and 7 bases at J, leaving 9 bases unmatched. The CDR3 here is CASRPTSGRAINEQFF. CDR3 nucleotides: TGTGCCAGCAGGCCAACTAGCGGGAGGGCTATAAATGAGCAGTTCTTC.

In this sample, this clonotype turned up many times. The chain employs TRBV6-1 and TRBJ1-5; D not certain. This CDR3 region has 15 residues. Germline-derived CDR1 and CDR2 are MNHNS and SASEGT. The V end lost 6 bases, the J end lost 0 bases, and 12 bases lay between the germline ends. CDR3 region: CASRETDNSNQPQHF. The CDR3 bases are TGTGCCAGCAGGGAGACCGATAATAGCAATCAGCCCCAGCATTTT.

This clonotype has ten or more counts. Here the CDR3 reads CSAPRGANTGELFF. In nucleotides, the CDR3 is TGCAGTGCCCCTAGGGGGGCGAACACCGGGGAGCTGTTTTTT. The chain recombines TRBV20-1 with TRBJ2-2, with D perhaps TRBD1 or TRBD2 (6 bases each). CDR3 length: 14 amino acids. CDR1 DFQATT and CDR2 SNEGSKA come from the germline V gene (reference sequence). Trimming removed 6 bases at V and 0 bases at J, with 11 bases between.

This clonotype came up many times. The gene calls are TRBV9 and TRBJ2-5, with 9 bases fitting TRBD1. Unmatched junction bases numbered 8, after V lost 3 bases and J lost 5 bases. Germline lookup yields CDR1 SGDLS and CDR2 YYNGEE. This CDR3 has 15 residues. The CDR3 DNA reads TGTGCCAGCAGCGCGGGACAGGGAGTATTGGAGACCCAGTACTTC. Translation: CASSAGQGVLETQYF.

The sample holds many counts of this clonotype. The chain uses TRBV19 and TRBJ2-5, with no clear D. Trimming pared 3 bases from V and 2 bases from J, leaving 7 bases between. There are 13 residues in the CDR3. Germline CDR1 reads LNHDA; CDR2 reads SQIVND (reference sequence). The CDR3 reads CASSMVIQETQYF. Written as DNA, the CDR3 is TGTGCCAGTAGTATGGTGATACAAGAGACCCAGTACTTC. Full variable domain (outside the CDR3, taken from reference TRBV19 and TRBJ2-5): DGGITQSPKYLFRKEGQNVTLSCEQNLNHDAMYWYRQDPGQGLRLIYYSQIVNDFQKGDIAEGYSVSREKKESFPLTVTSAQKNPTAFYLCASSMVIQETQYFGPGTRLLVL.

The CDR3 bases are TGCAGTGCTAGAGACGGTCAGGTGATGGACGAGCAGTACTTC. It yields the protein CSARDGQVMDEQYF. J is TRBJ2-7 and V is TRBV20-1; D gene unclear. CDR1 and CDR2 (germline): DFQATT, SNEGSKA (reference sequence). The CDR3 sequence is 14 residues long. V was shortened by 0 bases and J by 5 bases, with 14 bases between the two germline ends.

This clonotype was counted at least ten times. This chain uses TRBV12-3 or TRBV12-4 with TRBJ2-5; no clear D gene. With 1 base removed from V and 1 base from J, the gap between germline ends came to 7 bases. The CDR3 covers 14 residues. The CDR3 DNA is TGTGCCAGCAGTTTAGGGCTCCGCCAAGAGACCCAGTACTTC. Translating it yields CASSLGLRQETQYF.

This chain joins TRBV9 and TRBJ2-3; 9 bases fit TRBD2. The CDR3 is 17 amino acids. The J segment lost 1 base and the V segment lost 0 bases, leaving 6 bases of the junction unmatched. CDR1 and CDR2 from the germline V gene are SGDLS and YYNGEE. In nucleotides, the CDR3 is TGTGCCAGCAGCGTAGGCATAGCGGGAGTCGGCACAGATACGCAGTATTTT. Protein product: CASSVGIAGVGTDTQYF.

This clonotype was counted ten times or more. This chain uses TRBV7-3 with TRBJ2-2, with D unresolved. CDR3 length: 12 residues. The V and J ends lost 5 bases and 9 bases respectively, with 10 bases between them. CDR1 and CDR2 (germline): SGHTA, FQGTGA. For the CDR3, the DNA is TGTGCCAGCAGCCCCAGGCTCAGGGAGCTGTTTTTT. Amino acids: CASSPRLRELFF.